This is a list of T cell receptor beta chains from one sample in a study of blood T cell repertoires in COVID-19. Clones were sequenced by immunoSEQ multiplex PCR, and TCRdb holds only the in-frame ones, with some missing. Here the sample spans some 350,000 clones, approximately 89% being singletons. Sequencing was done on a sample of peripheral blood. The receptors come from a young woman who had recovered from COVID-19. Each CDR3 is given with its conserved first and last residue. A D gene is named only where the DNA matches it firmly. Not all rows give a size; the values are once, few, many and, for expanded clones, a class.

D gene	V gene	J gene	clone size	CDR3 protein	CDR3 DNA
NA	TRBV27	TRBJ1-6	few	CASSFRTSSYNSPLHF	TGTGCCAGCAGTTTCCGTACCAGCTCCTATAATTCACCCCTCCACTTT
TRBD1	TRBV27	TRBJ1-5	once	CASSPQTGWDNQPQHF	TGTGCCAGCAGTCCCCAGACAGGGTGGGACAATCAGCCCCAGCATTTT
NA	TRBV5-1	TRBJ2-3	NA	CASSIQGSPDTQYF	TGCGCCAGCAGCATACAGGGTAGCCCAGATACGCAGTATTTT
TRBD1	TRBV6-5	TRBJ1-2	NA	CASSRGQGGDYGYTF	TGTGCCAGCAGCCGTGGACAGGGCGGGGACTATGGCTACACCTTC
TRBD2	TRBV7-9	TRBJ2-1	NA	CASSPPSGLAEEEQFF	TGTGCCAGCAGTCCTCCCTCGGGACTAGCAGAAGAAGAGCAGTTCTTC
NA	TRBV6-5	TRBJ1-1	few	CASRRQIMNTEAFF	TGTGCCAGCAGACGACAAATCATGAACACTGAAGCTTTCTTT
TRBD1	TRBV7-2	TRBJ1-3	NA	CASSSDRGRLPGNTIYF	TGTGCCAGCAGTTCCGACAGGGGGAGGCTCCCTGGAAACACCATATATTTT
NA	TRBV19	TRBJ1-6	NA	CASRDTGDIGSLHF	TGTGCCAGTAGGGATACGGGTGATATTGGTTCCCTCCACTTT
NA	TRBV7-2	TRBJ2-3	NA	CASSFAGETTDTQYF	TGTGCCAGCAGCTTCGCCGGGGAGACCACAGATACGCAGTATTTT
TRBD1	TRBV6-2/TRBV6-3	TRBJ1-2	NA	CASSWWDSPYGYTF	TGTGCCAGCAGTTGGTGGGACAGCCCCTATGGCTACACCTTC
NA	TRBV7-9	TRBJ1-5	NA	CASSALGGPVNQPQHF	TGTGCCAGCAGCGCCCTAGGAGGGCCAGTAAATCAGCCCCAGCATTTT
NA	TRBV5-1	TRBJ2-3	NA	CASSLVLGAIADTQYF	TGCGCCAGCAGCTTGGTACTGGGGGCAATTGCAGATACGCAGTATTTT
TRBD2	TRBV6-5	TRBJ2-3	NA	CASRLSGSVSDTQYF	TGTGCCAGCAGACTTAGCGGGAGTGTGTCAGATACGCAGTATTTT
NA	TRBV9	TRBJ1-1	once	CASSRTELNTEAFF	TGTGCCAGCAGCCGCACAGAGCTGAACACTGAAGCTTTCTTT
TRBD2	TRBV5-5	TRBJ2-1	NA	CASSRAGDYNEQFF	TGTGCCAGTAGCCGAGCGGGAGACTACAATGAGCAGTTCTTC
NA	TRBV6-6	TRBJ1-1	NA	CASSPPYLGDTEAFF	TGTGCCAGCAGCCCCCCATATTTGGGCGACACTGAAGCTTTCTTT
NA	TRBV7-9	TRBJ2-3	NA	CASRKQGTQAGEADTQYF	TGTGCCAGCAGGAAACAGGGGACCCAAGCGGGAGAGGCAGATACGCAGTATTTT
NA	TRBV28	TRBJ1-1	NA	CASRGHTEAFF	TGTGCCAGCCGAGGGCACACTGAAGCTTTCTTT
NA	TRBV7-9	TRBJ2-1	NA	CASSPQYNEQFF	TGTGCCAGCAGCCCCCAGTACAATGAGCAGTTCTTC
NA	TRBV5-4	TRBJ2-5	NA	CASSKTIRETQYF	TGTGCCAGCAGTAAGACTATCAGAGAGACCCAGTACTTC
NA	TRBV11-2	TRBJ1-2	NA	CASSSDINYGYTF	TGTGCCAGCAGCTCTGACATTAACTATGGCTACACCTTC
NA	TRBV6-2/TRBV6-3	TRBJ2-3	NA	CASSSWSGSTDTQYF	TGTGCCAGCAGTTCCTGGTCGGGGAGCACAGATACGCAGTATTTT
TRBD2	TRBV5-6	TRBJ2-1	NA	CASSLRLAEFLYNEQFF	TGTGCCAGCAGCTTAAGACTAGCGGAGTTCCTTTACAATGAGCAGTTCTTC
NA	TRBV6-2/TRBV6-3	TRBJ1-2	NA	CASSYSINYGYTF	TGTGCCAGCAGTTACTCCATTAACTATGGCTACACCTTC
NA	TRBV5-1	TRBJ2-1	NA	CASSLAVGGSYNEQFF	TGCGCCAGCAGCTTGGCCGTGGGGGGCTCCTACAATGAGCAGTTCTTC
NA	TRBV12-3/TRBV12-4	TRBJ1-2	NA	CASSLGGGYTF	TGTGCCAGCAGTCTGGGGGGAGGCTACACCTTC
TRBD1	TRBV24-1	TRBJ1-2	once	CATSPTGGFAGYTF	TGTGCCACCAGCCCGACAGGGGGGTTCGCGGGCTACACCTTC
NA	TRBV7-9	TRBJ1-4	NA	CASARRDGNEKLFF	TGTGCCAGCGCCCGGCGGGACGGTAATGAAAAACTGTTTTTT
NA	TRBV3-1/TRBV3-2	TRBJ2-3	NA	CASSPKQVSTDTQYF	TGTGCCAGCAGCCCCAAACAGGTTTCAACAGATACGCAGTATTTT